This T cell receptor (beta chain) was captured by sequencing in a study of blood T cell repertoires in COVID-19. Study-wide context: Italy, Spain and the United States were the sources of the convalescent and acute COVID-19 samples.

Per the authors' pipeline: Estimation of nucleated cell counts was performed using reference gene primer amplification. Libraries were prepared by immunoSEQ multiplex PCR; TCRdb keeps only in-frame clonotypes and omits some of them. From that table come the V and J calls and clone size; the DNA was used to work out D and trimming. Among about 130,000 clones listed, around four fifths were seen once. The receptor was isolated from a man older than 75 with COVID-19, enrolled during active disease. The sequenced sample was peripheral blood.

In nucleotides, the CDR3 is TGTGCCAGCAGCCAAGCGACTAGCGGCACAGATACGCAGTATTTT. Its translation is CASSQATSGTDTQYF. The chain carries TRBV4-2 and TRBJ2-3, with 8 positions matching TRBD2. V dropped 1 base and J dropped 1; count of bases not matched to a gene: 1. Germline V gene sequence: CDR1 LGHNA, CDR2 YNFKEQ. This CDR3 spans 15 amino acids.